Listed here are 30 T cell receptor beta chains from one sample, sequenced in a study of blood T cell repertoires in COVID-19 (dated by TCRdb to 2018 to 2021). Library generation was performed with the immunoSEQ multiplex PCR assay. TCRdb took this table from immuneACCESS and kept in-frame rearrangements with V and J called. Such tables lack part of the clones; where checked against another copy, unresolved V genes explain under half of the gap, and the rest is unexplained. This sample lists more than 80,000 clones; roughly two thirds were detected once. Jointly, the top ten make up 0.9% of the sample. Sequenced sample: peripheral blood. These receptors all stem from a human donor with acute or convalescent COVID-19. The donor label of this sample is uncertain.

The V gene is TRBV6-5, the J gene TRBJ1-2; tentatively, D is TRBD1 (6 bases). Germline V gene lookup returns CDR1 MNHEY and CDR2 SVGAGI. Trimming took 6 bases from V and 6 from J, leaving 20 bases between them. This CDR3 spans 15 amino acids. CDR3 in amino acids: CASSHTAEGGHGYTF. The CDR3 coding sequence is TGTGCCAGCAGCCATACGGCGGAGGGGGGGCATGGCTACACCTTC.

The chain uses TRBV28 and TRBJ1-1, with a possible D match to TRBD1 (5 bases). V lost 6 bases and J lost 1, with 12 bases in between. The CDR3 consists of 14 residues. Looked up from germline, CDR1 is MDHEN and CDR2 is SYDVKM. The CDR3 loop reads CASRLGLANTEAFF. In DNA, the CDR3 is TGTGCCAGCAGGTTGGGGCTGGCGAACACTGAAGCTTTCTTT.

The chain is built from TRBV5-1 and TRBJ1-6; D perhaps matches TRBD1 (6 bases). The CDR3 covers 16 residues. V was clipped by 0 bases and J by 5 bases, with 12 bases between them. The germline gives CDR1 SGHRS, CDR2 YFSETQ. As DNA, the CDR3 is TGCGCCAGCAGCTTGGCGGGCCAGGGGAATAATTCACCCCTCCACTTT. Translating it yields CASSLAGQGNNSPLHF.

This chain uses TRBV10-2 with TRBJ2-7, with TRBD2 as a possible D gene (5 bases). The CDR3 is 14 residues long. CDR1 and CDR2 (germline): WSHSY, SAAADI. Trimming pared 2 bases from V and 5 bases from J, leaving 13 bases between. CDR3 in amino acids: CASSEEYPGNEQYF. The CDR3 DNA is TGCGCCAGCAGTGAGGAGTATCCGGGGAACGAGCAGTACTTC.

This clone occurred many times. The rearrangement uses TRBV18 and TRBJ1-4; TRBD1 might be the D (6 bases). Germline-derived CDR1 and CDR2 are KGHSH and LQKENI. This CDR3 has 14 amino acids. V lost 4 bases, J lost 5 bases, and 11 bases lay in between. CDR3 DNA sequence: TGTGCCAGCTCACGGGATCAGGGGAATGAAAAACTGTTTTTT. Protein product: CASSRDQGNEKLFF.

This chain links TRBV28 with TRBJ1-2; TRBD1 aligns across 11 bases. Unmatched junction bases numbered 7, after V lost 5 bases and J lost 5 bases. This CDR3 spans 15 amino acids. Germline V lookup: CDR1 MDHEN, CDR2 SYDVKM. CDR3 residues: CASSGRDRGVYGYTF. The CDR3 region has the DNA TGTGCCAGCAGTGGGCGGGACAGGGGGGTATATGGCTACACCTTC.

Comment on this clone: At one of its ends the junction is not consistent with the germline gene, which may arise from a read error. V and J are TRBV30 and TRBJ2-1, with D perhaps TRBD1 (6 bases). This CDR3 comprises 11 residues. CDR1 is GTSNPN and CDR2 is SVGIG in the germline V gene (reference sequence). The CDR3 coding sequence is TGTGCATGGACAGCCCTCAGGGAGCAGTTCTTC. Its translation is CAWTALREQFF.

The chain recombines TRBV11-2 with TRBJ2-5; the match to TRBD1 covers 8 bases. The germline CDR1 and CDR2 sequences are SGHAT and FQNNGV. V trimming: 3 bases; J trimming: 5 bases; junction bases outside the gene matches: 8. The CDR3 is 15 amino acids. The CDR3 spells CASSFGTGEIETQYF. The CDR3 bases are TGTGCCAGCAGCTTCGGGACAGGTGAAATTGAGACCCAGTACTTC. Looking up the rest from reference TRBV11-2 and TRBJ2-5 gives the full variable domain: EAGVAQSPRYKIIEKRQSVAFWCNPISGHATLYWYQQILGQGPKLLIQFQNNGVVDDSQLPKDRFSAERLKGVDSTLKIQPAKLEDSAVYLCASSFGTGEIETQYFGPGTRLLVL.

This clone was observed a single time. V usage is TRBV4-1 and J usage is TRBJ2-5; possible D gene TRBD1, 5 bases. The CDR3 loop spans 15 amino acids. Germline loops: CDR1 MGHRA, CDR2 YSYEKL. Trimming took 4 bases from V and 1 from J, leaving 13 bases between them. The CDR3 DNA reads TGCGCCAGCAGCCCCCAGACAGACCGCCAAGAGACCCAGTACTTC. This gives the protein CASSPQTDRQETQYF.

This clone was seen a handful of times. The rearrangement uses TRBV7-9 and TRBJ1-5; D is perhaps TRBD1 (5 bases). V was clipped by 5 bases and J by 6 bases, with 11 bases between them. CDR1 and CDR2 (germline): SEHNR, FQNEAQ (reference sequence). The CDR3 is made up of 13 amino acids. The CDR3 region has the DNA TGTGCCAGCAGCCTGGGGGGGATTCAGCCCCAGCATTTT. Its protein is CASSLGGIQPQHF.

This clone is a singleton in its sample. V usage is TRBV6-1 and J usage is TRBJ2-6; D possibly corresponds to TRBD1 (6 bases). Germline CDR1 and CDR2: MNHNS and SASEGT. Trimming removed 2 bases at V and 0 bases at J, with 23 bases between. The CDR3 has 21 amino acids. CDR3 protein: CASSETGWWGRDISGANVLTF. For the CDR3, the DNA is TGTGCCAGCAGTGAAACTGGATGGTGGGGGCGCGATATCTCTGGGGCCAACGTCCTGACTTTC.

A few counts support this clone. The rearrangement links TRBV6-1 to TRBJ2-1; 7 nucleotides match TRBD1. The CDR3 length is 17 residues. Germline V gene lookup returns CDR1 MNHNS and CDR2 SASEGT. V was pared by 2 bases and J by 0 bases, with 7 bases of the junction left unmatched. The CDR3 coding sequence is TGTGCCAGCAGTGAACAGACAGGGCTGAGCTCCTACAATGAGCAGTTCTTC. Translation gives CASSEQTGLSSYNEQFF.

The chain carries TRBV7-2 and TRBJ2-5, with TRBD1 matching over 7 bases. The length of the CDR3 is 13 residues. The germline V gene has CDR1 SGHTA and CDR2 FQGNSA. V dropped 5 bases and J dropped 4; count of bases not matched to a gene: 4. CDR3 sequence reads: CASSGDRGETQYF. Written as DNA, the CDR3 is TGTGCCAGCAGCGGGGACAGAGGAGAGACCCAGTACTTC. The full variable domain, completed using reference TRBV7-2 and TRBJ2-5, is GAGVSQSPSNKVTEKGKDVELRCDPISGHTALYWYRQSLGQGLEFLIYFQGNSAPDKSGLPSDRFSAERTGGSVSTLTIQRTQQEDSAVYLCASSGDRGETQYFGPGTRLLVL.

This clone was seen only a few times. V gene TRBV7-9 combines with J gene TRBJ2-5; TRBD2 might be the D (5 bases). Trimming pared 5 bases from V and 2 bases from J, leaving 15 bases between. Germline-derived CDR1 and CDR2 are SEHNR and FQNEAQ (reference sequence). The CDR3 sequence is 15 residues long. The CDR3 here is CASSPKRRVQETQYF. DNA of the CDR3: TGTGCCAGCAGCCCCAAACGGCGGGTACAAGAGACCCAGTACTTC.

This rearrangement joins TRBV28 to TRBJ2-2; 7 bases are shared with TRBD1. The V gene's germline CDR1 is MDHEN and CDR2 SYDVKM. The CDR3 sequence is 16 residues long. Unmatched junction bases numbered 6, after V lost 3 bases and J lost 2 bases. This CDR3 is CASSFTRDSNTGELFF. CDR3 DNA sequence: TGTGCCAGCAGTTTTACCCGGGACAGTAACACCGGGGAGCTGTTTTTT. Full variable domain (missing parts from reference TRBV28 and TRBJ2-2): DVKVTQSSRYLVKRTGEKVFLECVQDMDHENMFWYRQDPGLGLRLIYFSYDVKMKEKGDIPEGYSVSREKKERFSLILESASTNQTSMYLCASSFTRDSNTGELFFGEGSRLTVL.

Here the CDR3 DNA reads TGTGCCAGCAGCAGGGGGGGCTGGGGTGAATCTTATAGCAATCAGCCCCAGCATTTT. Residues: CASSRGGWGESYSNQPQHF. The genes are TRBV21-1 and TRBJ1-5. TRBV21-1 is classified as a pseudogene. The CDR3 has 19 amino acids.

The V and J genes are TRBV5-1 and TRBJ2-3; possible D gene TRBD2, 6 bases. The CDR3 extends over 15 amino acids. Per the germline V gene, CDR1 is SGHRS and CDR2 is YFSETQ. Trimming removed 3 bases from V and 2 bases from J, with 13 bases in between. The CDR3 nucleotides are TGCGCCAGCAGCTCTACGGCGGGGCCCACAGATACGCAGTATTTT. It is translated as CASSSTAGPTDTQYF.

This clone was recorded a few times. The CDR3 bases are TGTGCCAGCAGCTTGCGGGGGGGTGCAACTAATGAAAAACTGTTTTTT. It is translated as CASSLRGGATNEKLFF. The chain employs TRBV5-8 and TRBJ1-4, with D possibly TRBD1 on 5 matching bases. The CDR3 covers 16 residues. The V and J ends lost 1 base and 0 bases respectively, with 10 bases between them. Germline V lookup: CDR1 SGHTS, CDR2 YDEGEE. Supplemented by reference TRBV5-8 and TRBJ1-4, the full variable domain reads EAGVTQSPTHLIKTRGQQATLRCSPISGHTSVYWYQQALGLGLQFLLWYDEGEERNRGNFPPRFSGRQFPNYSSELNVNALELEDSALYLCASSLRGGATNEKLFFGSGTQLSVL.

V usage is TRBV4-1 and J usage is TRBJ1-2; D might be TRBD1 (5 bases). This CDR3 has 16 residues. With 1 base removed from V and 3 bases from J, the gap between germline ends came to 15 bases. The V gene's germline CDR1 is MGHRA and CDR2 YSYEKL. CDR3 sequence: CASSQAGLRKDYGYTF. Here the CDR3 DNA reads TGCGCCAGCAGCCAAGCGGGACTACGGAAAGACTATGGCTACACCTTC.

The chain has TRBV15 and TRBJ1-6, with D possibly matching TRBD1 (6 bases). V was trimmed by 0 bases and J by 5 bases, leaving 14 bases between them. This CDR3 has 17 residues. Germline V gene sequence: CDR1 LNHNV, CDR2 YYDKDF (reference sequence). The CDR3 spells CATSREWAGANNSPLHF. CDR3 nucleotide sequence: TGTGCCACCAGCAGAGAGTGGGCAGGGGCTAATAATTCACCCCTCCACTTT.

The CDR3 sequence: CASSLDAAYEQYV. Here the CDR3 DNA reads TGTGCCAGCAGTTTAGATGCAGCCTACGAGCAGTACGTC. V usage is TRBV12-3 or TRBV12-4 and J usage is TRBJ2-7; unclear D gene. V shed 1 base and J shed 2 bases, with 6 bases lying between them. There are 13 residues in the CDR3.

The V and J genes are TRBV28 and TRBJ1-4; D uncertain. This CDR3 is 12 amino acids long. Germline V gene sequence: CDR1 MDHEN, CDR2 SYDVKM. With 6 bases removed from V and 8 bases from J, the gap between germline ends came to 10 bases. The DNA for the CDR3 is TGTGCCAGCAGAACGGCCGGGGAAAAACTGTTTTTT. It specifies CASRTAGEKLFF.

The chain is built from TRBV29-1 and TRBJ2-2, with TRBD1 identical over 11 bases. This CDR3 has 15 amino acids. Germline lookup yields CDR1 SQVTM and CDR2 ANQGSEA. V dropped 0 bases and J dropped 6; count of bases not matched to a gene: 3. Here the CDR3 DNA reads TGCAGCGTTGAAGATGGACAGGGGGCGGCCGGGGAGCTGTTTTTT. Residues: CSVEDGQGAAGELFF.

This chain joins TRBV6-5 and TRBJ2-3, with D perhaps matching TRBD2 (6 bases). V lost 11 bases and J 0 bases, leaving 15 bases between the germline ends. The germline V gene has CDR1 MNHEY and CDR2 SVGAGI. The CDR3 sequence is 14 residues long. CDR3 sequence: CASKPGTSTDTQYF. CDR3 DNA sequence: TGTGCCTCCAAGCCGGGGACTAGCACAGATACGCAGTATTTT.

The chain couples TRBV5-1 to TRBJ2-7; D is perhaps TRBD2 (5 bases). Trimming shortened V by 4 bases and J by 2 bases, and 13 bases separated the two germline ends. The CDR3 is 14 residues long. Germline V gene lookup returns CDR1 SGHRS and CDR2 YFSETQ. The CDR3 spells CASSTQRGTYEQYF. The CDR3, as DNA: TGCGCCAGCAGCACCCAAAGAGGGACCTACGAGCAGTACTTC.

The chain recombines TRBV24-1 with TRBJ2-1; a possible D gene is TRBD1 (5 bases). The CDR3 sequence is 13 residues long. Per the germline V gene, CDR1 is KGHDR and CDR2 is SFDVKD. V was clipped by 5 bases and J by 12 bases, with 16 bases between them. The CDR3 reads CATSVQGTTPQFF. CDR3 sequence (DNA): TGTGCCACCAGTGTTCAGGGCACAACGCCGCAGTTCTTC.

V and J are TRBV3-1 (or the pseudogene TRBV3-2) and TRBJ1-4, with TRBD1 matching over 10 bases. The CDR3 contains 16 residues. CDR1 LGHDT and CDR2 YNNKEL come from the germline V gene (reference sequence). The ends lost 3 bases at V and 5 bases at J; junction bases unmatched: 6. Written as DNA, the CDR3 is TGTGCCAGCAGCCAGCCCCGGACAGGGGGGAATGAAAAACTGTTTTTT. Translated, it gives CASSQPRTGGNEKLFF.

The chain is built from TRBV18 and TRBJ1-4; 9 bases fit TRBD1. Trimming cost V 4 bases and J 8 bases; bases outside gene matches: 8. This CDR3 spans 15 amino acids. Germline CDR1 is KGHSH and CDR2 is LQKENI. CDR3 region: CASSRATGGLEKLFF. The CDR3 nucleotides are TGTGCCAGCTCACGGGCGACAGGGGGTCTCGAAAAACTGTTTTTT.

The chain is built from TRBV12-3 or TRBV12-4 and TRBJ1-1; D gene uncertain. CDR3 size: 13 residues. Trimming left V 6 bases short and J 7 bases short, with 15 bases between. CDR3 DNA: TGTGCCAGCAGCTTATCTCCCGGACTTGAAGCTTTCTTT. Protein sequence: CASSLSPGLEAFF.

This clone was seen a single time. This chain joins TRBV7-2 and TRBJ2-1; TRBD2 aligns across 8 bases. Germline V CDR1 and CDR2: SGHTA, FQGNSA. V shed 4 bases and J 8 bases; nucleotides not matched to a gene: 10. The CDR3 is 15 residues long. The CDR3 loop reads CASSSTGGQLYEQFF. CDR3 coding DNA: TGTGCCAGCAGCTCTACGGGGGGGCAGTTATATGAGCAGTTCTTC. Looking up the rest from reference TRBV7-2 and TRBJ2-1 gives the full variable domain: GAGVSQSPSNKVTEKGKDVELRCDPISGHTALYWYRQSLGQGLEFLIYFQGNSAPDKSGLPSDRFSAERTGGSVSTLTIQRTQQEDSAVYLCASSSTGGQLYEQFFGPGTRLTVL.